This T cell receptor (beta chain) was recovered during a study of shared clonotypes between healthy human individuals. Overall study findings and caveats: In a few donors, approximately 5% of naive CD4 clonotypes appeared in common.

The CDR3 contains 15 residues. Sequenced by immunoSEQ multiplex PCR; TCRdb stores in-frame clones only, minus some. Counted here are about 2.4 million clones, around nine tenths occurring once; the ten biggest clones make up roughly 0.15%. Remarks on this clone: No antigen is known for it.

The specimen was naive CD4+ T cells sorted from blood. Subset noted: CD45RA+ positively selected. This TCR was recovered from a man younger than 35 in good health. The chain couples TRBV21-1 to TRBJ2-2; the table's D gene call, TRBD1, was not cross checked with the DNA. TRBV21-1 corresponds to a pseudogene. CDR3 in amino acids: CASIEGAGNTGELFF. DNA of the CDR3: TGTGCCAGCATCGAGGGGGCGGGGAACACCGGGGAGCTGTTTTTT.